The 5 T cell receptor beta chains given below trace back to one sample, sequenced in a study of blood T cell repertoires in COVID-19. Sequenced by immunoSEQ multiplex PCR; TCRdb stores in-frame clones only, minus some. The sample consists of fewer than 250,000 clones, around 83% of them appearing once. What was sequenced was peripheral blood. The receptors originated from a man in his fifties with active or convalescent COVID-19.

This chain links TRBV24-1 with TRBJ2-3; D gene ambiguous. The germline CDR1 and CDR2 sequences are KGHDR and SFDVKD. This CDR3 spans 13 amino acids. The germline V and J ends were trimmed by 0 bases and 4 bases, with 4 bases remaining between them. The CDR3 region is CATSDLPADTQYF. Here the CDR3 DNA reads TGTGCCACCAGTGATTTGCCGGCAGATACGCAGTATTTT.

This sequence joins TRBV6-5 and TRBJ1-2; D is unresolved. V lost 7 bases and J 4 bases, leaving 16 bases between the germline ends. CDR1 and CDR2 (germline): MNHEY, SVGAGI. This CDR3 has 14 amino acids. This CDR3 reads CASTTGRAVYGYTF. The DNA for the CDR3 is TGTGCCAGCACCACGGGGAGGGCGGTCTATGGCTACACCTTC.

A word on this clone: The same CDR3 arises from other DNA sequences in this sample as well. The rearrangement links TRBV5-1 to TRBJ2-7, with 7 bases identical to TRBD1. Germline CDR1 and CDR2: SGHRS and YFSETQ. The CDR3 loop spans 14 amino acids. V gave up 0 bases and J gave up 0 bases; unmatched junction bases: 0. DNA of the CDR3: TGCGCCAGCAGCTTGGGGGACAGCTCCTACGAGCAGTACTTC. Protein product: CASSLGDSSYEQYF.

The chain carries TRBV2 and TRBJ1-6; a weak D match, TRBD1 (5 bases). Trimming stripped 5 bases from V and 3 bases from J, with 11 bases between. The CDR3 runs 15 residues. Germline CDR1 reads SNHLY; CDR2 reads FYNNEI. CDR3 in amino acids: CASSPRTSYNSPLHF. The CDR3 DNA is TGTGCCAGCAGTCCCCGGACAAGCTATAATTCACCCCTCCACTTT.

The chain is built from TRBV6-1 and TRBJ2-5; the D is unclear. Trimming took off 3 bases at V and 5 bases at J, with 10 bases between the two ends. The CDR3 covers 13 residues. Germline V gene sequence: CDR1 MNHNS, CDR2 SASEGT. CDR3 DNA: TGTGCCAGCAGTGAGACTTTCCTGGAGACCCAGTACTTC. The encoded protein is CASSETFLETQYF.